A selection of T cell receptor beta chains follows, all from one sample in a study of blood T cell repertoires in COVID-19. This table comes from immunoSEQ multiplex PCR, and its TCRdb copy is limited to in-frame clones, with some not included. The sample consists of tens of thousands of clones, 80% to 90% of them appearing once. Input material: peripheral blood. The receptors originated from a man in his 70s with acute or convalescent COVID-19. The CDR3 runs from the conserved cysteine through the conserved F or W. A D gene is named only where the DNA matches it firmly. The listing skips clone size in some rows; elsewhere it reads once, few, many or a size class.

D gene	V gene	J gene	clone size	CDR3 protein	CDR3 DNA
-	TRBV7-2	TRBJ1-4	-	CASSFGHNEKLFF	TGTGCCAGCAGCTTCGGTCATAATGAAAAACTGTTTTTT
-	TRBV7-2	TRBJ1-2	-	CASSLVDGRDGYTF	TGTGCCAGCAGCTTAGTTGACGGCCGGGATGGCTACACCTTC
-	TRBV4-1	TRBJ2-7	-	CASSQDLRAGSDLYEQYF	TGCGCCAGCAGCCAAGATCTCCGGGCGGGGTCCGACCTTTACGAGCAGTACTTC
TRBD1	TRBV27	TRBJ2-1	-	CASSLNRGPYNEQFF	TGTGCCAGCAGTTTAAACAGGGGGCCTTACAATGAGCAGTTCTTC
-	TRBV24-1	TRBJ2-2	-	CATSEDTESTGELFF	TGTGCCACCAGTGAAGACACAGAATCCACCGGGGAGCTGTTTTTT
-	TRBV6-5	TRBJ1-3	few	CASSYTGTGNTIYF	TGTGCCAGCAGTTATACAGGGACTGGAAACACCATATATTTT
TRBD2	TRBV29-1	TRBJ2-3	-	CSVPTSGTTDTQYF	TGCAGCGTCCCGACTAGCGGGACCACAGATACGCAGTATTTT
-	TRBV2	TRBJ1-6	once	CASSDPKTGYNSPLHF	TGTGCCAGCAGTGACCCAAAGACGGGTTATAATTCACCCCTCCACTTT
-	TRBV19	TRBJ2-5	-	CASSIGAGRNQETQYF	TGTGCCAGTAGTATAGGTGCGGGGCGCAACCAAGAGACCCAGTACTTC
-	TRBV6-5	TRBJ1-2	-	CASSSSLQPTGYGYTF	TGTGCCAGCAGTTCCTCCCTTCAGCCTACGGGCTATGGCTACACCTTC
-	TRBV12-3/TRBV12-4	TRBJ1-1	-	CASSSTARTEAFF	TGTGCCAGCAGCTCGACTGCGCGGACTGAAGCTTTCTTT
-	TRBV4-2	TRBJ1-1	once	CASSQEQVWTEAFF	TGTGCCAGCAGCCAAGAACAGGTGTGGACTGAAGCTTTCTTT
-	TRBV7-9	TRBJ2-3	-	CASSLGHTVTDTQYF	TGTGCCAGCAGCTTAGGTCACACAGTCACAGATACGCAGTATTTT
TRBD1	TRBV27	TRBJ1-2	-	CASRPGGKIGGYTF	TGTGCCAGCAGACCAGGGGGCAAGATTGGTGGCTACACCTTC
-	TRBV5-1	TRBJ1-1	-	CASSSGGPNTEAFF	TGCGCCAGCAGCTCCGGGGGTCCGAACACTGAAGCTTTCTTT
-	TRBV6-5	TRBJ2-3	once	CASSYSDPRSTDTQYF	TGTGCCAGCAGTTACTCGGATCCTAGAAGCACAGATACGCAGTATTTT
TRBD2	TRBV7-9	TRBJ2-1	-	CASSQLTGTSAYNEQFF	TGTGCCAGCAGCCAACTAACCGGGACTAGCGCCTACAATGAGCAGTTCTTC
-	TRBV6-7	TRBJ2-3	-	CASPMGHPFTDTQYF	TGTGCCAGCCCAATGGGGCATCCCTTCACAGATACGCAGTATTTT
TRBD1	TRBV5-4	TRBJ2-1	few	CASSPLQGARYNEQFF	TGTGCCAGCAGTCCCCTCCAGGGGGCGAGGTACAATGAGCAGTTCTTC
TRBD1	TRBV7-2	TRBJ1-2	-	CASSLGPDRGYGYTF	TGTGCCAGCAGCTTAGGGCCCGACAGGGGCTATGGCTACACCTTC
-	TRBV9	TRBJ1-6	once	CASSVEGGYNSPLHF	TGTGCCAGCAGCGTAGAAGGGGGTTATAATTCACCCCTCCACTTT
TRBD1	TRBV6-5	TRBJ2-7	-	CASSYSRTGRGEQYF	TGTGCCAGCAGTTACTCGAGGACAGGGCGTGGGGAGCAGTACTTC
TRBD1	TRBV9	TRBJ1-2	-	CASSARQGYGYTF	TGTGCCAGCAGCGCCAGACAGGGGTATGGCTACACCTTC
TRBD2	TRBV5-1	TRBJ2-2	few	CASRSQRDGSNTGELFF	TGCGCCAGCAGAAGCCAGCGGGATGGGTCGAACACCGGGGAGCTGTTTTTT
TRBD1	TRBV4-3	TRBJ2-5	-	CASSRDRGETQYF	TGCGCCAGCAGCCGGGACAGGGGGGAGACCCAGTACTTC
TRBD1	TRBV14	TRBJ2-7	-	CASSQSGQGYEQYF	TGTGCCAGCAGCCAATCCGGACAGGGCTACGAGCAGTACTTC
TRBD1	TRBV18	TRBJ1-2	-	CASSPGQGNYGYTF	TGTGCCAGCTCACCAGGACAGGGAAACTATGGCTACACCTTC
-	TRBV7-2	TRBJ1-2	-	CASSPSWAQSYGYTF	TGTGCCAGCAGCCCGTCCTGGGCGCAATCCTATGGCTACACCTTC
-	TRBV5-1	TRBJ2-1	few	CASSSTTAGSEQFF	TGCGCCAGCAGCTCAACCACAGCTGGGAGTGAGCAGTTCTTC
-	TRBV11-2	TRBJ2-5	-	CASSLGPSQETQYF	TGTGCCAGCAGCTTAGGGCCTAGCCAAGAGACCCAGTACTTC
TRBD1	TRBV7-9	TRBJ1-2	few	CASSVRDRVLSGYTF	TGTGCCAGCAGCGTCCGGGACAGGGTGCTGAGTGGCTACACCTTC
TRBD1	TRBV5-4	TRBJ2-7	-	CASSLSGQAYEQYF	TGTGCCAGCAGCTTGTCGGGACAGGCGTACGAGCAGTACTTC
-	TRBV19	TRBJ2-7	few	CATSGEAGIYEQYF	TGTGCCACAAGTGGAGAGGCAGGGATTTACGAGCAGTACTTC
TRBD1	TRBV6-2/TRBV6-3	TRBJ1-5	-	CASSYSSGQSLPNQPQHF	TGTGCCAGCAGTTACTCCTCGGGACAGTCCTTGCCCAATCAGCCCCAGCATTTT
TRBD2	TRBV19	TRBJ2-1	-	CASSITSGDYEQFF	TGTGCCAGTAGTATAACTAGCGGGGACTATGAGCAGTTCTTC
-	TRBV5-1	TRBJ2-1	-	CASSLEGGVLYNEQFF	TGCGCCAGCAGCTTGGAGGGAGGAGTCCTATACAATGAGCAGTTCTTC
-	TRBV4-2	TRBJ2-2	-	CASSQVAGVQTNTGELFF	TGTGCCAGCAGCCAAGTCGCTGGTGTCCAGACGAACACCGGGGAGCTGTTTTTT
TRBD1	TRBV6-5	TRBJ2-3	-	CASRGQGVSTDTQYF	TGTGCCAGCAGGGGACAGGGAGTGTCCACAGATACGCAGTATTTT